The clone carrying this TCR beta chain showed up just a few times. Its antigen is unknown. TCR beta CDR3 sequences were amplified from RNA transcripts. Initially, a first-round RT-PCR of the TCR CDR3 employed the HTBI primer set. TCRdb fed the multiplex PCR reads into MiXCR, producing one record per CDR3 protein. This sample has 500,000 to 600,000 distinct CDR3 sequences, with approximately 48% found just once. The data belong to a study of T cells in Graves' hyperthyroidism and ophthalmopathy. Exclusions: uncontrolled infection, other autoimmune disease, pregnancy, lactation. Whole-study findings and limits: Among thyroid clonotypes expanded above 0.001, most also appeared in blood. Classification by a 13 V-J model distinguished ophthalmopathy from stable hyperthyroidism. Ophthalmopathy, as predicted by the model, came a median about six months after the prediction.

The source of this sequence is an adult woman with Graves' disease, either hyperthyroidism or ophthalmopathy (not recorded which). The sequenced material came from peripheral blood or thyroid tissue (not recorded which).

The CDR3 DNA reads TGTGCCAGCAGAGGCGACGGACGGAACACTGAAGCTTTCTTT. Its translation: CASRGDGRNTEAFF. V and J are TRBV25-1 and TRBJ1-1, with no clear D. The CDR3 extends over 14 amino acids. Germline CDR1 MGHDK, CDR2 SYGVNS. V lost 6 bases to trimming and J lost 1 base, with 12 bases between them.